This T cell receptor beta chain was profiled in a study of OX40 agonist ivuxolimab in advanced cancers. Study background: The dose-escalation cohort had hepatocellular carcinoma, melanoma, renal cell or head and neck cancer.

Concerning this clone: Its antigen is still unknown.

Sequencing was performed with immunoSEQ multiplex PCR; in TCRdb, only in-frame clones are kept and a portion is missing. The data hold about 61,000 clones, with 83% observed a single time. Trimming shortened V by 3 bases and J by 8 bases, and 7 bases separated the two germline ends. This CDR3 contains 12 residues. The germline gives CDR1 ENHRY, CDR2 SYGVKD. Notes on the study in general: Partial responders treated at 0.1-3.0 mg/kg exhibited clonal expansion among the lowest measured.

The J gene is TRBJ1-4, the V gene TRBV10-3; no clear D. Here the sequenced sample was CD4+ or CD8+ T cells sorted from blood, taken in a trial of the OX40 agonist ivuxolimab. This receptor was identified in an adult with an advanced solid tumor such as melanoma, head and neck, liver or kidney cancer. CDR3 loop: CAISDLGEKLFF. CDR3 DNA sequence: TGTGCCATCAGTGACCTGGGGGAAAAACTGTTTTTT.